What follows is one TCR beta chain and its context. Germline-derived CDR1 and CDR2 are SGHRS and YFSETQ. This CDR3 is built from 15 residues. Trimming cost V 4 bases and J 0 bases, with 13 bases left between them. The data originate from a study of blood T cell repertoires in COVID-19. Repertoires were generated with immunoSEQ multiplex PCR, while TCRdb's copy carries only in-frame clones and drops some. This sample yields some 300,000 clones, of which around 90% are seen a single time; roughly 2% belongs to the top ten. The chain joins TRBV5-1 to TRBJ1-1, with D perhaps TRBD1 (6 bases). The receptor was derived from a young man with active or convalescent COVID-19. The sequencing input was peripheral blood. As DNA, the CDR3 is TGCGCCAGCAGCACCGACAGGATATTGAACACTGAAGCTTTCTTT. Encoded protein: CASSTDRILNTEAFF.